The TCR beta chain under discussion was sequenced for a study of CD8 T cells in Susac syndrome. CDR3 size: 15 residues. Germline V gene lookup returns CDR1 SGHNT and CDR2 YYREEE (reference sequence). V was trimmed by 1 base and J by 5 bases, leaving 16 bases between them. With random hexamers, reverse transcription was performed on about 0.5 to 1 ug of RNA. TCRdb redid the calling of the immunoSEQ multiplex PCR reads with MiXCR, one entry per CDR3 protein. Counted here are around 200,000 distinct CDR3 sequences, 80% to 95% occurring once; the ten biggest clones make up roughly 0.13%. The sample consisted of CD8+ T cells from PBMCs. V usage is TRBV5-4 and J usage is TRBJ2-7; D is perhaps TRBD2 (7 bases). The TCR was taken from a human donor with multiple sclerosis. Here the CDR3 DNA reads TGTGCCAGCAGCTTGTCGGCGGGGGCCGGAGACGAGCAGTACTTC. Translated: CASSLSAGAGDEQYF. Together with reference TRBV5-4 and TRBJ2-7, the CDR3 gives the full variable domain: ETGVTQSPTHLIKTRGQQVTLRCSSQSGHNTVSWYQQALGQGPQFIFQYYREEENGRGNFPPRFSGLQFPNYSSELNVNALELDDSALYLCASSLSAGAGDEQYFGPGTRLTVT.